Only a few counts were recorded for the clone carrying this T cell receptor (beta chain). Its antigen is unknown. RNA transcripts served as the template for amplifying TCR beta CDR3 regions. HTBI primers were used for first-round RT-PCR of the TCR CDR3. From the multiplex PCR reads, TCRdb called clonotypes with MiXCR, one entry per CDR3 protein. This sample yields about 520,000 distinct CDR3 sequences, of which less than 25% are seen a single time; over 9% belongs to the top ten. The data stem from a study of T cells in Graves' hyperthyroidism and ophthalmopathy. For the diagnoses, clinical symptoms, serum thyroxine and TRAb, thyroid ultrasound and orbital computed tomography were used. Out of approximately 10 ml of fresh peripheral blood came the PBMCs. Study outcomes and limitations: From stable hyperthyroidism, ophthalmopathy was set apart by a 13 V-J model.

The CDR3 is made up of 15 amino acids. The V gene end was trimmed by 2 bases and the J gene end by 4 bases; junction bases not matched to a gene: 6. Germline V gives CDR1 MNHEY, CDR2 SVGAGI. The chain couples TRBV6-5 to TRBJ2-7; 9 bases are a match to TRBD1. The receptor was isolated from a woman between 25 and 40 years old with Graves' ophthalmopathy. The sample was blood. CDR3 protein: CASSYPPGQGYEQYF. In DNA, the CDR3 is TGTGCCAGCAGTTACCCACCGGGACAGGGTTACGAGCAGTACTTC.